These 5 T cell receptor beta chains came from one sample sequenced in a study of beta chain features in type 1 diabetes. Findings of the study overall: There was a moderate but significant shortening of TCRB CDR3s in all four CD4+ subsets of Type 1 diabetes patients.

The entirety of the isolated RNA underwent reverse transcription, so expressed TCRB transcripts were sequenced. Some clones are missing from TCRdb's copy, which holds only in-frame ones; the method was immunoSEQ multiplex PCR. The sample lists about 640,000 clones, around 12% seen once, with around 0.12% in the top ten. Their specific antigens are unknown. The sequenced sample was naive CD4+ T cells from blood. Receptors were obtained from a man in his thirties or forties with type 1 diabetes.

The chain uses TRBV7-9 and TRBJ2-3, with D perhaps TRBD2 (6 bases). Germline-derived CDR1 and CDR2 are SEHNR and FQNEAQ (reference sequence). The CDR3 covers 17 residues. With 3 bases removed from V and 0 bases from J, the gap between germline ends came to 16 bases. Written as DNA, the CDR3 is TGTGCCAGCAGCTTTCGAGGGACTCGGCGAAGCACAGATACGCAGTATTTT. This codes for CASSFRGTRRSTDTQYF.

The genes are TRBV2 and TRBJ1-4, with 10 positions matching TRBD1. Germline V CDR1 and CDR2: SNHLY, FYNNEI. V gave up 6 bases and J gave up 7 bases; unmatched junction bases: 8. This CDR3 is built from 15 residues. CDR3 bases: TGTGCCAGCAGCCCCGAGGGACAGGGGTTTGAAAAACTGTTTTTT. Translated: CASSPEGQGFEKLFF.

The V and J genes are TRBV7-6 and TRBJ2-2; TRBD1 matches 7 bases. Per germline, CDR1 SGHVS and CDR2 FNYEAQ. V shed 5 bases, J shed 3 bases, and the junction held 6 bases outside the gene matches. This CDR3 has 15 residues. CDR3 DNA sequence: TGTGCCAGCAGCGCACTGGGACAGCACACCGGGGAGCTGTTTTTT. It yields the protein CASSALGQHTGELFF. The full variable domain, rest sourced from reference TRBV7-6 and TRBJ2-2, is GAGVSQSPRYKVTKRGQDVALRCDPISGHVSLYWYRQALGQGPEFLTYFNYEAQQDKSGLPNDRFSAERPEGSISTLTIQRTEQRDSAMYRCASSALGQHTGELFFGEGSRLTVL.

The table lists this clone with a few counts. The chain carries TRBV19 and TRBJ1-1; D is ambiguous. The CDR3 is made up of 12 amino acids. V was shortened by 3 bases and J by 7 bases, with 9 bases between the two germline ends. Germline V gene data show CDR1 as LNHDA and CDR2 as SQIVND (reference sequence). In DNA form, the CDR3 reads TGTGCCAGTAGTATCGAGACGGATGAAGCTTTCTTT. This codes for CASSIETDEAFF.

This clone was recorded a few times. The chain uses TRBV15 and TRBJ1-2; D is ambiguous. The CDR3 runs to 15 residues. V was cut by 0 bases and J by 7 bases, with 15 bases left in between. Germline lookup yields CDR1 LNHNV and CDR2 YYDKDF (reference sequence). DNA of the CDR3: TGTGCCACCAGCAGAGACCCGGCCATACGACGTGGCTACACCTTC. It yields the protein CATSRDPAIRRGYTF.